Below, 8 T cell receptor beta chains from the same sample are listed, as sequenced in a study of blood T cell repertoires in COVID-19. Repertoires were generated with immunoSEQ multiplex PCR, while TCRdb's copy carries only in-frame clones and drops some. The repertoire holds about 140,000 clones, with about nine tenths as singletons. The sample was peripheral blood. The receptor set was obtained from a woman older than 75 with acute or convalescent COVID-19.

The CDR3 region is CASSIAPRTGAIPSYEQYF. The CDR3 bases are TGTGCCAGTAGTATAGCCCCCCGGACAGGGGCTATCCCCTCCTACGAGCAGTACTTC. The chain uses TRBV19 and TRBJ2-7, with TRBD1 matching 9 bases. CDR1 and CDR2 from the germline V gene are LNHDA and SQIVND (reference sequence). This CDR3 is 19 amino acids long. V lost 1 base to trimming and J lost 0 bases; unmatched junction nucleotides: 13.

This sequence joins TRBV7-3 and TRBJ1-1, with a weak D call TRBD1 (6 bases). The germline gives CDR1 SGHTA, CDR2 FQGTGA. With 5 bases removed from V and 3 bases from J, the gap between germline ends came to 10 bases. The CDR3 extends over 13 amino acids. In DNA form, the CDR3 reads TGTGCCAGCAGCCAGGCAGGGGACACTGAAGCTTTCTTT. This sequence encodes CASSQAGDTEAFF.

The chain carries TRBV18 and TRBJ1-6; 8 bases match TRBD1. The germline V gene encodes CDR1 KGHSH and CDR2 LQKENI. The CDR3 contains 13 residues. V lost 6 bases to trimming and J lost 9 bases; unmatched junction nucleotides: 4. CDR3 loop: CASSQGAGSPLHF. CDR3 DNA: TGTGCCAGCTCCCAGGGGGCAGGTTCACCCCTCCACTTT.

The CDR3 region is CASSPLLEPIGAGNTIYF. CDR3 nucleotide sequence: TGTGCCAGCTCACCACTGCTCGAACCTATCGGGGCTGGAAACACCATATATTTT. The chain employs TRBV18 and TRBJ1-3; D not certain. Trimming pared 1 base from V and 2 bases from J, leaving 18 bases between. The CDR3 consists of 18 residues. Germline V gene data show CDR1 as KGHSH and CDR2 as LQKENI.

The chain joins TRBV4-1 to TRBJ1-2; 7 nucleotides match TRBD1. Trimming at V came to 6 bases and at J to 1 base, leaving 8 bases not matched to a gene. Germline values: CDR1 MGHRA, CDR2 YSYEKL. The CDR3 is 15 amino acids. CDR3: CASRHQGGLNYGYTF. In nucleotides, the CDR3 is TGCGCCAGCAGGCATCAGGGGGGACTTAACTATGGCTACACCTTC.

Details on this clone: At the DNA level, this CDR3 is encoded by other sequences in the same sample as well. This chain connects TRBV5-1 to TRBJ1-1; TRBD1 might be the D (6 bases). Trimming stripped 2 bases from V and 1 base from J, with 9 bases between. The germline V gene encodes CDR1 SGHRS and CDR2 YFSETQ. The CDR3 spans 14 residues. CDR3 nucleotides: TGCGCCAGCAGCTTACAGGGCCAGAACACTGAAGCTTTCTTT. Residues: CASSLQGQNTEAFF.

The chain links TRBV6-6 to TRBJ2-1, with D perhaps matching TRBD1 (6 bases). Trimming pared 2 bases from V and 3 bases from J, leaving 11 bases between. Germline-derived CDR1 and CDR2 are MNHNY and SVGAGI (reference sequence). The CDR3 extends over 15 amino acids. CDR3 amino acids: CASSYPGRGYNEQFF. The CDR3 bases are TGTGCCAGCAGTTACCCGGGCAGGGGCTACAATGAGCAGTTCTTC.

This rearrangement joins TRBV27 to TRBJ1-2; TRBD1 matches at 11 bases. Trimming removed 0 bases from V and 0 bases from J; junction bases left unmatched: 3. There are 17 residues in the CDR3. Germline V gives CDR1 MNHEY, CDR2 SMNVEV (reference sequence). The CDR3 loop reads CASSLSGTGGANYGYTF. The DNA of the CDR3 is TGTGCCAGCAGTTTATCGGGGACAGGGGGGGCTAACTATGGCTACACCTTC.